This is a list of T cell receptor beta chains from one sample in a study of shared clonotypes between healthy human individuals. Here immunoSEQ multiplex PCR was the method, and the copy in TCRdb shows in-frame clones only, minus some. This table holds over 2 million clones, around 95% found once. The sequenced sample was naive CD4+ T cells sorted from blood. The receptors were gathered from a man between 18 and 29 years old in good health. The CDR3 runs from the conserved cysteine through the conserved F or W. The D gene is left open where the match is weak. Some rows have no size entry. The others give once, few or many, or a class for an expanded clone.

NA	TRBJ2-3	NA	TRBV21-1	CASSKKGTSGREDTQYF	TGTGCCAGCAGCAAAAAGGGGACTAGCGGGAGAGAAGATACGCAGTATTTT
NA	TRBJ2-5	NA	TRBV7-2	CASSQRTQETQYF	TGTGCCAGCAGCCAAAGGACTCAAGAGACCCAGTACTTC
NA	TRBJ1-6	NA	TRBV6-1	CASTYPGSYNSPLHF	TGTGCCAGCACCTACCCGGGATCTTATAATTCACCCCTCCACTTT
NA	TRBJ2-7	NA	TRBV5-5	CASSLAPYEQYF	TGTGCCAGCAGCTTGGCACCCTACGAGCAGTACTTC
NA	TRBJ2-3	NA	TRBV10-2	CASSESGPSTDTQYF	TGCGCCAGCAGTGAGTCAGGGCCTAGCACAGATACGCAGTATTTT
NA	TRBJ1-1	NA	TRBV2	CASSVWVNTEAFF	TGTGCCAGCAGTGTATGGGTGAACACTGAAGCTTTCTTT
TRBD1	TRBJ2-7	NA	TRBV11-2	CASSSDRGGYEQYF	TGTGCCAGCAGCTCGGACAGGGGAGGCTACGAGCAGTACTTC
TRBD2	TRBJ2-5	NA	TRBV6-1	CASSGVAGVETQYF	TGTGCCAGCAGTGGAGTAGCGGGGGTAGAGACCCAGTACTTC
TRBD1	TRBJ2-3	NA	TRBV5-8	CASSSGQGNKYF	TGTGCCAGCAGCTCCGGACAGGGAAACAAGTATTTT
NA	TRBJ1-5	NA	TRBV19	CASSETNSNQPQHF	TGTGCCAGTAGCGAGACAAATAGCAATCAGCCCCAGCATTTT
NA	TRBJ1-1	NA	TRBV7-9	CASSPGLNTEAFF	TGTGCCAGCAGCCCGGGTCTTAACACTGAAGCTTTCTTT
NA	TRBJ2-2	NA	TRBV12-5	CASGLASGGELFF	TGTGCTAGTGGTTTGGCCTCTGGGGGGGAGCTGTTTTTT
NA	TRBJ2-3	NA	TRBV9	CASSVATEDTQYF	TGTGCCAGCAGCGTAGCAACCGAAGATACGCAGTATTTT
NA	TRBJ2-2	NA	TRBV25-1	CASSESPRKEKNTGELFF	TGTGCCAGCAGTGAATCCCCGAGGAAGGAGAAAAACACCGGGGAGCTGTTTTTT
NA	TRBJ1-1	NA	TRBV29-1	CSVEGRVTEAFF	TGCAGCGTTGAAGGCAGGGTGACTGAAGCTTTCTTT
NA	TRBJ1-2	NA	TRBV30	CAWSFSVWGYTF	TGTGCCTGGAGTTTCAGTGTTTGGGGCTACACCTTC
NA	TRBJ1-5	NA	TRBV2	CASSQSWGNQPQHF	TGTGCCAGCAGCCAGAGCTGGGGGAATCAGCCCCAGCATTTT
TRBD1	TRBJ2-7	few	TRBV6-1	CASSGQGTYEQYF	TGTGCCAGCAGCGGACAGGGTACCTACGAGCAGTACTTC